This T cell receptor beta chain was documented in a study of shared clonotypes between healthy human individuals. Study details: Per-donor plates numbered three CD4 naive, three CD4 memory, two CD8 naive and one CD8 memory. Overall study results and limits: Depth of sequencing was expected to influence donor clonotype sharing.

Naive CD8 cells lacked CD45RO, underwent positive selection for CCR7 and left out terminally differentiated effector memory CD45RA+ cells. Only Caucasian adults living in Nashville, Tennessee served as donors. A remark on this clone: Its antigen remains unknown.

How the authors handled the data: Filtering differed for immunoSEQ, which gave only junction sequences without quality scores. Clones were sequenced by immunoSEQ multiplex PCR, and TCRdb holds only the in-frame ones, with some missing. The V and J calls and clone size come from that table; D and trimming were worked out from the DNA. The table records some 580,000 clones, roughly 98% of them present only once. There are 14 residues in the CDR3. From germline, CDR1 is SGHNT and CDR2 YENEEA. V lost 5 bases and J 5 bases, leaving 15 bases between the germline ends. The chain is built from TRBV11-3 and TRBJ1-2; D is undetermined. The source is a man in his thirties or forties in good health. Sequencing was performed on naive CD8+ T cells sorted from blood. CDR3 DNA sequence: TGTGCCAGCAGCCCTTCATTGGACTGTTATGGCTACACCTTC. This sequence encodes CASSPSLDCYGYTF.